Below are 4 T cell receptor beta chains sequenced from a single sample in a study of cytotoxic CD8 clonotypes in ibrutinib-treated CLL. The assay was immunoSEQ multiplex PCR, and TCRdb's table has in-frame clones only and misses some. The sample has some 350,000 clones, 67% seen once. The material sequenced was PBMCs, taken after 36 months of ibrutinib treatment. These receptors all stem from a human donor with chronic lymphocytic leukemia.

J is TRBJ2-2 and V is TRBV11-1; D unresolved. Germline loops: CDR1 SGHAT, CDR2 FQDESV (reference sequence). V shed 5 bases and J shed 2 bases, with 18 bases lying between them. CDR3 length: 17 residues. The CDR3 reads CASSLGARWGNTGELFF. CDR3 bases: TGTGCCAGCAGCCTGGGCGCCCGATGGGGTAACACCGGGGAGCTGTTTTTT.

This clone was counted a few times. The chain recombines TRBV7-3 with TRBJ1-6; 7 nucleotides match TRBD1. CDR3 length: 15 residues. V gave up 5 bases and J gave up 5 bases; unmatched junction bases: 6. In germline, CDR1 is SGHTA, CDR2 FQGTGA. CDR3 protein: CASSRQGRDNSPLHF. CDR3 coding DNA: TGTGCCAGCAGCCGACAGGGTAGGGATAATTCACCCCTCCACTTT.

J is TRBJ1-1 and V is TRBV7-8; D gene uncertain. Germline V lookup: CDR1 SGHVS, CDR2 FQNEAQ. The V end lost 5 bases, the J end lost 0 bases, and 16 bases lay between the germline ends. The CDR3 length is 16 residues. CDR3 coding DNA: TGTGCCAGCAGCCCCGGACGGACCCTTCTGAACACTGAAGCTTTCTTT. It is translated as CASSPGRTLLNTEAFF.

This clone showed up just a few times. V usage is TRBV10-3 and J usage is TRBJ2-7, with D perhaps TRBD1 (8 bases). Trimming left V 11 bases short and J 5 bases short, with 16 bases between. CDR1 and CDR2 from the germline V gene are ENHRY and SYGVKD. The CDR3 has 12 amino acids. The CDR3 sequence: CAQSTGGDEQYF. DNA for the CDR3: TGTGCCCAAAGCACAGGGGGGGACGAGCAGTACTTC.